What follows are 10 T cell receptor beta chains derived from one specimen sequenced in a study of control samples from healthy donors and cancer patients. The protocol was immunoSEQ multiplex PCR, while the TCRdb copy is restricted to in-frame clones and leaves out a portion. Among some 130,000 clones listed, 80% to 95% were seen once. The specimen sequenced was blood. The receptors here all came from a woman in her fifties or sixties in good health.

The CDR3 nucleotides are TGCGCCAGCCCTTCCACGAGGATTCGCTCCTACAATGAGCAGTTCTTC. Translating it yields CASPSTRIRSYNEQFF. V usage is TRBV10-1 and J usage is TRBJ2-1; D is uncertain. There are 16 residues in the CDR3. With 8 bases removed from V and 0 bases from J, the gap between germline ends came to 17 bases. Per the germline V gene, CDR1 is WNHNN and CDR2 is SYGVQD (reference sequence).

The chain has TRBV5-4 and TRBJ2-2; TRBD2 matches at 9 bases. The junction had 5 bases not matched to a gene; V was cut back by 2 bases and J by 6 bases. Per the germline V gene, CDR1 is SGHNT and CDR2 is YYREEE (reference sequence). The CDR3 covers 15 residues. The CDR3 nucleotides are TGTGCCAGCAGCTTCGCCGGGACTAGCTCCGGGGAGCTGTTTTTT. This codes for CASSFAGTSSGELFF. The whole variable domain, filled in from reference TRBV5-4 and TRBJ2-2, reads ETGVTQSPTHLIKTRGQQVTLRCSSQSGHNTVSWYQQALGQGPQFIFQYYREEENGRGNFPPRFSGLQFPNYSSELNVNALELDDSALYLCASSFAGTSSGELFFGEGSRLTVL.

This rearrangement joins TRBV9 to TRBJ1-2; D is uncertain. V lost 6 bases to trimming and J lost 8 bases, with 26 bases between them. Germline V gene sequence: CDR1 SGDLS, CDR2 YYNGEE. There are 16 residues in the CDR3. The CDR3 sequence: CASTPPGLEGVGGYTF. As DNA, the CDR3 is TGTGCCAGCACCCCGCCCGGCCTGGAGGGCGTCGGAGGCTACACCTTC.

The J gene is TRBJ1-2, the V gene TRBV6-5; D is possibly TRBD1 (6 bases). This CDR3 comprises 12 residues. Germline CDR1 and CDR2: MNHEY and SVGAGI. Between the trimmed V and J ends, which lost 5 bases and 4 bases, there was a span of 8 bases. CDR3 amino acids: CASSPQGYGYTF. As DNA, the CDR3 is TGTGCCAGCAGTCCACAGGGCTATGGCTACACCTTC.

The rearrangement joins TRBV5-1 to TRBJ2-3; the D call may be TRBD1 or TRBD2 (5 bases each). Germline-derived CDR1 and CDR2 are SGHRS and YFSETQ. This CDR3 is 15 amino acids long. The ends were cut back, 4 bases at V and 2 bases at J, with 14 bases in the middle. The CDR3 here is CASSRRGLTTDTQYF. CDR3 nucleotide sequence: TGCGCCAGCAGCCGACGGGGCCTAACCACAGATACGCAGTATTTT.

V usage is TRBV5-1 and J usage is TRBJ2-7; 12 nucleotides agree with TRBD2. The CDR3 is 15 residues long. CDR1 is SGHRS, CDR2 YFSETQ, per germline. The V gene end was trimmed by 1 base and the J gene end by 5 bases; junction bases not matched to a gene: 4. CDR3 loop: CASSLSLAGGNEQYF. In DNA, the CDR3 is TGCGCCAGCAGCTTGTCCCTAGCGGGAGGGAACGAGCAGTACTTC. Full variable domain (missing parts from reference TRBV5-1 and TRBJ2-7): KAGVTQTPRYLIKTRGQQVTLSCSPISGHRSVSWYQQTPGQGLQFLFEYFSETQRNKGNFPGRFSGRQFSNSRSEMNVSTLELGDSALYLCASSLSLAGGNEQYFGPGTRLTVT.

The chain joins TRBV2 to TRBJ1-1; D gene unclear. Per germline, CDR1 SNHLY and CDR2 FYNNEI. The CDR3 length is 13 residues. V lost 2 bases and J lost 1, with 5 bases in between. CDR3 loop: CASSESGNTEAFF. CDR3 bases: TGTGCCAGCAGTGAATCCGGGAACACTGAAGCTTTCTTT.

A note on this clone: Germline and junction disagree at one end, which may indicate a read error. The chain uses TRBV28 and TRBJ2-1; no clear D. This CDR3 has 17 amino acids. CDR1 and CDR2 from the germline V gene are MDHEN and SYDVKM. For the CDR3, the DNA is TGTGCCAGCAGTTCCCCTCCCGGGTCTACCCCCTATAATGAGCAGTTCTTC. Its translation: CASSSPPGSTPYNEQFF. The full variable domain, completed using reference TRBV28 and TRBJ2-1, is DVKVTQSSRYLVKRTGEKVFLECVQDMDHENMFWYRQDPGLGLRLIYFSYDVKMKEKGDIPEGYSVSREKKERFSLILESASTNQTSMYLCASSSPPGSTPYNEQFFGPGTRLTVL.

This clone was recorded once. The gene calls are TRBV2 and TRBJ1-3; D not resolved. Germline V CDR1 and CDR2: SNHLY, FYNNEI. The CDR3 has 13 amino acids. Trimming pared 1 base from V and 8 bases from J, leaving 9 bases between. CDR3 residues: CASSEGEGDTIYF. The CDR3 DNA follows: TGTGCCAGCAGTGAAGGCGAGGGTGACACCATATATTTT.

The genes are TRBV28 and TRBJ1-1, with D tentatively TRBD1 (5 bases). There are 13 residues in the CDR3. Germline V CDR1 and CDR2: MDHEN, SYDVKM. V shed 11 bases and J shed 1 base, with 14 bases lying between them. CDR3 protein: CAGTRGGNTEAFF. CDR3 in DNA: TGTGCCGGAACCCGGGGGGGGAACACTGAAGCTTTCTTT.